This T cell receptor (beta chain) came from a study of T cell responses to AZD1222 COVID-19 vaccine. The study, taken as a whole, reports: There were mostly white British donors and more females than males, and clonal diversity was possibly underestimated. With two AZD1222 doses given, Spike-specific TCR breadth and depth both rose.

The table came from immunoSEQ multiplex PCR; TCRdb's copy has only in-frame clones and leaves some out. The profile shows about 140,000 clones, around 90% of them singletons. Concerning this clone: The antigen remains unidentified.

CDR1 and CDR2 (germline): MDHEN, SYDVKM. This CDR3 is 17 amino acids long. Trimming cost V 8 bases and J 0 bases; bases outside gene matches: 8. The receptor was derived from an adult who received the MenACWY meningococcal vaccine as a control. This specimen consisted of peripheral blood, obtained 28 days after the second dose of the MenACWY control vaccine. The V and J genes are TRBV28 and TRBJ1-5, with 12 bases fitting TRBD1. Here the CDR3 reads CASPRGTGGDSNQPQHF. The CDR3 DNA reads TGTGCCAGCCCTAGGGGGACAGGGGGCGATAGCAATCAGCCCCAGCATTTT.